This TCR beta chain came from a study of T-cell reconstitution after alpha-beta-depleted transplantation in children. The study's findings and limits: Several patients had high TCRbeta diversity at day 60; it came from surviving recipient T cells and thymic progenitors. Several hundred graft clones that had expanded were reportedly the source of alpha-beta T cells about two months after transplant.

Comments on this clonotype: Its antigen is still unknown.

Unique molecular identifiers were used in preparing the TCRbeta library. TCRdb re-called the PCR reads with MiXCR, one entry per CDR3 protein. The table records around 450,000 distinct CDR3 sequences, 15% to 20% of them present only once. Sequences were derived from PBMCs, mostly from graft donor cells, sampled 360 days after TCRalphabeta/CD19-depleted stem cell transplant. The clonotype was recovered from a boy in the first two years of life who had a stem cell transplant for Wiskott-Aldrich syndrome, so the T cells may come from the graft donor.

CDR3 DNA sequence: TGTGCCAGCGCTCGGGGGCTGAAAGAGACCCAGTACTTC. It codes for CASARGLKETQYF. The J gene is TRBJ2-5, the V gene TRBV6-5; D is tentatively TRBD1 or TRBD2 (6 bases each). V shed 8 bases and J shed 3 bases, with 13 bases lying between them. This CDR3 is built from 13 residues. Germline assignment: CDR1 MNHEY and CDR2 SVGAGI.